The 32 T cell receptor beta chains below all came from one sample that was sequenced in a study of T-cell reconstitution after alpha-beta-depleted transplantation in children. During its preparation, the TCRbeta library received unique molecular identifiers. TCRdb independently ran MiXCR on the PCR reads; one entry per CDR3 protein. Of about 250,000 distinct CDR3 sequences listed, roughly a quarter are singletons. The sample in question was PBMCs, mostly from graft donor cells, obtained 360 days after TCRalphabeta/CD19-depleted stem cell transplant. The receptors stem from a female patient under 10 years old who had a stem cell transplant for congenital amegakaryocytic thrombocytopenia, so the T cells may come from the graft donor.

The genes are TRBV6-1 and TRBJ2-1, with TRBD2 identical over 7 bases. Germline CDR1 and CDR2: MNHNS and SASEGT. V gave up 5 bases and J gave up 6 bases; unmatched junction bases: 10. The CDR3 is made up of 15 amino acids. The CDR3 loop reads CASSQTSWAPNEQFF. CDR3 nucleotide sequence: TGTGCCAGCAGTCAGACTAGCTGGGCCCCCAATGAGCAGTTCTTC.

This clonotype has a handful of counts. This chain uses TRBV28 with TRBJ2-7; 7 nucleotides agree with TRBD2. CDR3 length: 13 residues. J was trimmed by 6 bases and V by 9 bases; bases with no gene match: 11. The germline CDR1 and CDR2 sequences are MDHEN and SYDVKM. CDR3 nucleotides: TGTGCCAGTCAACCCAAACTAGCGCGCGAGCAGTACTTC. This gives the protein CASQPKLAREQYF.

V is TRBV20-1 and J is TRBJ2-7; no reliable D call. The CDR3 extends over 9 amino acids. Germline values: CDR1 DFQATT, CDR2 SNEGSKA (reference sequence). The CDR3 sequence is CTVGYEQYF. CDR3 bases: TGCACCGTTGGGTACGAGCAGTACTTC.

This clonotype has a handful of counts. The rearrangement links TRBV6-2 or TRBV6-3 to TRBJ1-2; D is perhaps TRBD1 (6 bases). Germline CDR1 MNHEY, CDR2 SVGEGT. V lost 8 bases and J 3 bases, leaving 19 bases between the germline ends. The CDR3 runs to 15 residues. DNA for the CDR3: TGTGCCAGCTCGTGGGGGCCTTTGACGGACTATGGCTACACCTTC. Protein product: CASSWGPLTDYGYTF.

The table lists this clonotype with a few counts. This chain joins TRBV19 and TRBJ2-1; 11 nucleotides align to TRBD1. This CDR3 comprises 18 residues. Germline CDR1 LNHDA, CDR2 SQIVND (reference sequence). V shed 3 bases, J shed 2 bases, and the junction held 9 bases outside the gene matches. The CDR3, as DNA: TGTGCCAGTAGTATGGTTTGGTGGGGACAGGGGGCCTACAATGAGCAGTTCTTC. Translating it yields CASSMVWWGQGAYNEQFF.

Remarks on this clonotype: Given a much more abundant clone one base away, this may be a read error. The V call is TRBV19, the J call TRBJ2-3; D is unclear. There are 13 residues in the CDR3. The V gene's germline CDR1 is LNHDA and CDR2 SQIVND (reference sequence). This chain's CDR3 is CASSELSTDTRYF. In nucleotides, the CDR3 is TGTGCCAGTAGTGAACTAAGCACAGATACGCGGTATTTT.

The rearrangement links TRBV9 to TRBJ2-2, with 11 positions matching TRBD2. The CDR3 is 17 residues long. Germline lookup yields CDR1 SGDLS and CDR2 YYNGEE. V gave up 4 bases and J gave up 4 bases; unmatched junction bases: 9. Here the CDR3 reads CASSKAGTSGSTGELFF. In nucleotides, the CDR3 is TGTGCCAGCAGCAAAGCCGGGACTAGCGGAAGCACCGGGGAGCTGTTTTTT.

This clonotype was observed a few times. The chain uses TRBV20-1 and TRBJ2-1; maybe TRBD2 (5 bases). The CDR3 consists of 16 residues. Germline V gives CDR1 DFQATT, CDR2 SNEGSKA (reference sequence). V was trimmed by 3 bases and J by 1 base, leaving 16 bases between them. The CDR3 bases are TGCAGTGCTAGCCCCTTAGCGAAGGTATCCTACAATGAGCAGTTCTTC. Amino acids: CSASPLAKVSYNEQFF.

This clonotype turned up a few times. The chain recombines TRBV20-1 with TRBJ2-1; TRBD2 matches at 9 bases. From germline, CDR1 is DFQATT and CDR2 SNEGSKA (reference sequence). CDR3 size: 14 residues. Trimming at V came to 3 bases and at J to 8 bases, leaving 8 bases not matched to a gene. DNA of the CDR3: TGCAGTGCTAGCCAGGCGGGAGGGCCCGATGAGCAGTTCTTC. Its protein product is CSASQAGGPDEQFF.

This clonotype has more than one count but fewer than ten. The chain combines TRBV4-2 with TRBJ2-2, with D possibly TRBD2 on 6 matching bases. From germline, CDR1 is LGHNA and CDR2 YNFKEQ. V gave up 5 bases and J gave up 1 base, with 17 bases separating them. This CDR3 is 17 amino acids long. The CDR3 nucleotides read TGTGCCAGCAGCTCGTGGACGGGGGTATGGAACACCGGGGAGCTGTTTTTT. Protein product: CASSSWTGVWNTGELFF.

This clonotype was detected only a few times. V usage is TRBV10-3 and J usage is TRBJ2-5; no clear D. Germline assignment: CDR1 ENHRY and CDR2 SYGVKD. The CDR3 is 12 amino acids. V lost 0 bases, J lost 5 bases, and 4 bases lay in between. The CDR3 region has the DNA TGTGCCATCAGTGAGTCGAGTGAGACCCAGTACTTC. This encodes CAISESSETQYF.

For the CDR3, the DNA is TGTGCCAGCAGTTTGTACAGGGACGTTCACGAGCAGTACTTC. Its protein product is CASSLYRDVHEQYF. The chain employs TRBV28 and TRBJ2-7; D perhaps matches TRBD1 (6 bases). Germline V gene sequence: CDR1 MDHEN, CDR2 SYDVKM. Trimming cost V 3 bases and J 5 bases, with 14 bases left between them. The length of the CDR3 is 14 residues.

The CDR3: CAISEMDEQFF. CDR3 bases: TGTGCCATCAGTGAGATGGATGAGCAGTTCTTC. V gene TRBV10-3 combines with J gene TRBJ2-1; D is unclear. Deletions cut 2 bases from V and 8 bases from J, with 4 bases between. Germline CDR1 and CDR2: ENHRY and SYGVKD. The CDR3 is 11 residues long.

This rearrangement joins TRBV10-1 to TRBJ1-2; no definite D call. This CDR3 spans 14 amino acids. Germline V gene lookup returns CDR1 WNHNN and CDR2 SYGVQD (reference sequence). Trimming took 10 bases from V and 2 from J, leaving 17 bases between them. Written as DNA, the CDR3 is TGCGCCACCATCGATGATAGGCCCAACTATGGCTACACCTTC. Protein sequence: CATIDDRPNYGYTF.

The CDR3 here is CASSSRKGEGDTQYF. The CDR3 bases are TGTGCCAGCAGCTCCCGAAAAGGGGAAGGAGATACGCAGTATTTT. The chain carries TRBV7-6 and TRBJ2-3; D possibly corresponds to TRBD1 (5 bases). With 4 bases removed from V and 5 bases from J, the gap between germline ends came to 16 bases. The CDR3 covers 15 residues. Germline V CDR1 and CDR2: SGHVS, FNYEAQ.

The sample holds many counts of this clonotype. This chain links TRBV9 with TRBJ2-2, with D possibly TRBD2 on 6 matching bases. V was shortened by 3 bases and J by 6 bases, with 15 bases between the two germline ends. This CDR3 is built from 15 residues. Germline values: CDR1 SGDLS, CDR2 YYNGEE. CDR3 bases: TGTGCCAGCAGCGGCCGGGACTCCTCTTCCGGGGAGCTGTTTTTT. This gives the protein CASSGRDSSSGELFF.

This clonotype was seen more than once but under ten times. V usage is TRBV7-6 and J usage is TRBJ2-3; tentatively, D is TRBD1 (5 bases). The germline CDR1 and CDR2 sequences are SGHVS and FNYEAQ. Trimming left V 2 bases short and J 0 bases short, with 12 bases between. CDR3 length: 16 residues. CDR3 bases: TGTGCCAGCAGCTTACATCCAGGGCAGAGCACAGATACGCAGTATTTT. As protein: CASSLHPGQSTDTQYF.

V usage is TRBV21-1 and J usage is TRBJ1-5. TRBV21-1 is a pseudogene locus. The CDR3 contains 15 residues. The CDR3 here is CASSKVLTGYQPQHF. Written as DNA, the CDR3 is TGTGCCAGCAGCAAAGTGCTCACGGGCTATCAGCCCCAGCATTTT.

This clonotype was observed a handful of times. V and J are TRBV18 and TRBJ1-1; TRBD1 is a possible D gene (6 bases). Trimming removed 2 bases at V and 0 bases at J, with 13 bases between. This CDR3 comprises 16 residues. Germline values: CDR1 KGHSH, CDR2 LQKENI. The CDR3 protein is CASSPSDRVVNTEAFF. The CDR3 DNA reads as TGTGCCAGCTCACCATCGGACAGAGTGGTGAACACTGAAGCTTTCTTT.

CDR3 in DNA: TGTGCCAGCAGCTTGGGGACTACCTTCCGCACAGATACGCAGTATTTT. It specifies CASSLGTTFRTDTQYF. The rearrangement links TRBV5-8 to TRBJ2-3, with a possible D match to TRBD2 (6 bases). The germline V and J ends were trimmed by 0 bases and 1 base, with 12 bases remaining between them. The CDR3 covers 16 residues. The germline V gene has CDR1 SGHTS and CDR2 YDEGEE.

The CDR3 DNA reads TGTGCCAGCAGTCCCACAGGGCTTCCTAATGAAAAACTGTTTTTT. This sequence encodes CASSPTGLPNEKLFF. The chain uses TRBV7-2 and TRBJ1-4; D might be TRBD1 (6 bases). Trimming removed 6 bases from V and 3 bases from J, with 14 bases in between. This CDR3 spans 15 amino acids. Germline loops: CDR1 SGHTA, CDR2 FQGNSA.

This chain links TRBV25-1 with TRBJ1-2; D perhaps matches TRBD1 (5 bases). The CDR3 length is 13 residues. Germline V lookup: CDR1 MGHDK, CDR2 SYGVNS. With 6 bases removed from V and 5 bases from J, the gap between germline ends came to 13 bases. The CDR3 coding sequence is TGTGCCAGCAGCACCGGGGCAGGTTATGGCTACACCTTC. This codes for CASSTGAGYGYTF.

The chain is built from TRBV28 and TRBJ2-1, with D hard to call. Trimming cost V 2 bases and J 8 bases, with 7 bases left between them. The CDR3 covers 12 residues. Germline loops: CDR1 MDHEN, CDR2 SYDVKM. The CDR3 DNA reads TGTGCCAGCAGTTTAAAGGCGGATGAGCAGTTCTTC. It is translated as CASSLKADEQFF.

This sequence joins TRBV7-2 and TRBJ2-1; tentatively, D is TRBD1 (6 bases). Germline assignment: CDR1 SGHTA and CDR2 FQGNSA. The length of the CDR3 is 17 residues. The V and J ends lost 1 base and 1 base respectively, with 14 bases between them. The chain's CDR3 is CASSLGPIRGSYNEQFF. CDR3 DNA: TGTGCCAGCAGCTTAGGGCCCATTAGGGGGTCCTACAATGAGCAGTTCTTC. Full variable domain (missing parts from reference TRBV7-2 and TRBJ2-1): GAGVSQSPSNKVTEKGKDVELRCDPISGHTALYWYRQSLGQGLEFLIYFQGNSAPDKSGLPSDRFSAERTGGSVSTLTIQRTQQEDSAVYLCASSLGPIRGSYNEQFFGPGTRLTVL.

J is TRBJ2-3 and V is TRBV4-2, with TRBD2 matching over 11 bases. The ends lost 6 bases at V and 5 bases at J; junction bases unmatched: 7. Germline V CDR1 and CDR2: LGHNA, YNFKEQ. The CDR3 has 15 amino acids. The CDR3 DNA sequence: TGTGCCAGCAGTCTCACTAGCGGGAGTGTAGATACGCAGTATTTT. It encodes CASSLTSGSVDTQYF.

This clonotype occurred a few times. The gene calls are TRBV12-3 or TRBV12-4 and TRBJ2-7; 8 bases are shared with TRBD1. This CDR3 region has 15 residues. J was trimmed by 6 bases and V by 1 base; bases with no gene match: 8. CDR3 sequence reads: CASSLGTGYSLEQYF. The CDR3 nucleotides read TGTGCCAGCAGTTTAGGGACAGGGTATTCTCTCGAGCAGTACTTC.

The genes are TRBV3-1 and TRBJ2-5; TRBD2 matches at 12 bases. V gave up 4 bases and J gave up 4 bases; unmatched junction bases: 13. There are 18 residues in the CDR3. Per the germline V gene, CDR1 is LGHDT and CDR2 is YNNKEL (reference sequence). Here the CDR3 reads CASSPRLAGAIVVETQYF. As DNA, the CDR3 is TGTGCCAGCAGCCCTCGACTAGCGGGGGCAATCGTGGTAGAGACCCAGTACTTC.

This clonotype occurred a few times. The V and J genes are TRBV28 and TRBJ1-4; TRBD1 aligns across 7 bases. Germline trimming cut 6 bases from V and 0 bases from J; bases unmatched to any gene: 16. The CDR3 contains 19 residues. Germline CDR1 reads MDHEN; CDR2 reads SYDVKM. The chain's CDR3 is CASSKSRDRLYATNEKLFF. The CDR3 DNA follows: TGTGCCAGCAGCAAGAGTAGGGACAGATTATATGCAACTAATGAAAAACTGTTTTTT. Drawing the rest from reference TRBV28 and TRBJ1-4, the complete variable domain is DVKVTQSSRYLVKRTGEKVFLECVQDMDHENMFWYRQDPGLGLRLIYFSYDVKMKEKGDIPEGYSVSREKKERFSLILESASTNQTSMYLCASSKSRDRLYATNEKLFFGSGTQLSVL.

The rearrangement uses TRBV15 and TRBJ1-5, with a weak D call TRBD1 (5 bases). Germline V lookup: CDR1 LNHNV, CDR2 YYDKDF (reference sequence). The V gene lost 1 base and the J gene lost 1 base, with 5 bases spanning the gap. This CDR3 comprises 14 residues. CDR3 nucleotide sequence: TGTGCCACCAGCAGAGGGGACAGCAATCAGCCCCAGCATTTT. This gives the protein CATSRGDSNQPQHF.

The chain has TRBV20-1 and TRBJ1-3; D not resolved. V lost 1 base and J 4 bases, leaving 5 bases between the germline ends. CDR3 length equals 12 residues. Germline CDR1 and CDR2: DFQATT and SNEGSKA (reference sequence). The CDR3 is CSARVSGNTIYF. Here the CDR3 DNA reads TGCAGTGCTAGAGTATCGGGAAACACCATATATTTT.

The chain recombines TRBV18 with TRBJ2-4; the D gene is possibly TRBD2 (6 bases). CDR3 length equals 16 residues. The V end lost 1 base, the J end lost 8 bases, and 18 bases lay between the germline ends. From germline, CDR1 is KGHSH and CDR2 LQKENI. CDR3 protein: CASSPLRTGSMDIQYF. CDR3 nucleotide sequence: TGTGCCAGCTCACCACTTAGAACCGGGAGCATGGACATTCAGTACTTC.

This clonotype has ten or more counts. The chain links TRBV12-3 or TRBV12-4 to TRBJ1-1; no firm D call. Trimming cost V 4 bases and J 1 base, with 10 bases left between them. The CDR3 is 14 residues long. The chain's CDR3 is CASSSARPNTEAFF. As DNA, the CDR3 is TGTGCCAGCAGTTCAGCTAGACCGAACACTGAAGCTTTCTTT.